This T cell receptor beta chain was identified in a study of T cell repertoires in cytomegalovirus infection. Each CDR3 protein gets one entry after TCRdb re-called the reads with MiXCR. The table records approximately 6,100 distinct CDR3 sequences, around 59% of them present only once. On this clonotype: No antigen is known for it. Compared with germline, one end of the junction differs, possibly owing to a read error.

Germline CDR1 and CDR2: MDHEN and SYDVKM. The CDR3 is made up of 9 amino acids. The receptor's source is a human donor in good health (CMV status not recorded). Some clones in this sample may be carry-over from other donors' samples. Sequenced: PBMCs, sequenced either directly or after in vitro stimulation (not recorded which). The chain joins TRBV28 to TRBJ2-7; no clear D. The CDR3 reads CASTPTQLF. CDR3 nucleotide sequence: TGTGCCAGCACTCCCACCCAACTATTC.